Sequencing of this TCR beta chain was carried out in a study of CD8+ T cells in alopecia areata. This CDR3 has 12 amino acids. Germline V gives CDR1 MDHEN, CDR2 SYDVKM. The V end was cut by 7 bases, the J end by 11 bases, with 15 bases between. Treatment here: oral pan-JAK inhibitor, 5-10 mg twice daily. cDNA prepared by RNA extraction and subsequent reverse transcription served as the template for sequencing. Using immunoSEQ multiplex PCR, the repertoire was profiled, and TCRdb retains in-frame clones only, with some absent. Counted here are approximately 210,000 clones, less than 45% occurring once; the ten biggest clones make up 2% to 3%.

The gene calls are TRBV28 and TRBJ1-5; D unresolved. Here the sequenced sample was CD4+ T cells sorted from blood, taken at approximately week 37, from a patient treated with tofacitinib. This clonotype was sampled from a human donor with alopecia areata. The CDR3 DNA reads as TGTGCCAGCACGCCTAGGTACGGGTCCCAGCATTTT. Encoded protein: CASTPRYGSQHF.